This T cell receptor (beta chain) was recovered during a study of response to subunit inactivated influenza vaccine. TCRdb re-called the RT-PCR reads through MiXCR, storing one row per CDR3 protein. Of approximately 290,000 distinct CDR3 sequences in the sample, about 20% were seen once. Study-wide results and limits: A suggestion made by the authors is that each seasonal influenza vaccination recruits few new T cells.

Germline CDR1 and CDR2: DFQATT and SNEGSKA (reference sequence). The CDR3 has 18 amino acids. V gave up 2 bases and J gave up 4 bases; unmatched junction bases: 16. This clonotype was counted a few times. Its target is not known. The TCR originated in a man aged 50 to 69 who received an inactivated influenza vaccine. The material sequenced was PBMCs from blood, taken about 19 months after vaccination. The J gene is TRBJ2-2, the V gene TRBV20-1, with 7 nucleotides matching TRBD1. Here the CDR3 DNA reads TGCAGTGCTAGAACCCTCCCCGGGACAGCGAGGGGCACCGGGGAGCTGTTTTTT. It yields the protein CSARTLPGTARGTGELFF.